This is a list of T cell receptor beta chains from one sample in a study of graft-versus-host responses after intestinal transplantation. The assay was immunoSEQ multiplex PCR, and TCRdb's table has in-frame clones only and misses some. Of about 39,000 clones listed, more than 85% are singletons. The source material was PBMCs, sampled 700 to 850 days after intestinal transplantation. The receptors were sampled from a human patient who received an intestinal transplant, so some T cells may come from the graft donor. CDR3s include the opening cysteine and the closing phenylalanine or tryptophan. The D gene is left open where the match is weak.

>TRBJ2-1|TRBD1|TRBV6-1
TGTGCCAGCACCACAGGGGGGTCGGACAATGAGCAGTTCTTC
CASTTGGSDNEQFF
>TRBJ1-6|NA|TRBV4-1
TGCGCCAGCAGCCAAGATCGGGGGTGGGCTTCGAATTCACCCCTCCACTTT
CASSQDRGWASNSPLHF
>TRBJ2-7|NA|TRBV6-6
TGTGCCAGCAGTTACCGGGAGTTGGGCTACGAGCAGTACTTC
CASSYRELGYEQYF
>TRBJ2-5|TRBD2|TRBV7-3
TGTGCCAGCAGCCTAGCGGGGGCCCAAGAGACCCAGTACTTC
CASSLAGAQETQYF
>TRBJ2-5|NA|TRBV27
TGTGCCAGCAGTTCCCTCGAGGCCGAGACCCAGTACTTC
CASSSLEAETQYF
>TRBJ1-3|TRBD1|TRBV6-1
TGTGCCAGCAGTGGACAGGGCTCTGGGACAAGAAACACCATATATTTT
CASSGQGSGTRNTIYF
>TRBJ2-7|TRBD1|TRBV9
TGTGCCAGCAGCCCCAACCCTTCCGGGACAGGCAAGACCTACGAGCAGTACTTC
CASSPNPSGTGKTYEQYF
>TRBJ1-1|NA|TRBV6-5
TGTGCCAGCAGTTACCTGGGGTCGTCTGAAGCTTTCTTT
CASSYLGSSEAFF
>TRBJ2-7|NA|TRBV28
TGTGCCAGCAGATTTATCAGGGCTCCGAACGAGCAGTACTTC
CASRFIRAPNEQYF
>TRBJ1-2|TRBD1|TRBV5-1
TGCGCCAGCAGCGGCACGGGACAGTTTGGCTACACCTTC
CASSGTGQFGYTF